Given below is one T cell receptor beta chain in context. What it binds is unknown. The source of the sample is a study of Ad26.COV2.S vaccination and SARS-CoV-2 variants. The CDR3 covers 15 residues. Germline CDR1 is SGHTA and CDR2 is FQGNSA. The germline V and J ends were trimmed by 0 bases and 7 bases, with 12 bases remaining between them. Described treatment: around 19 received Ad26.COV2.S at low or high dose, single or two shots; a few received placebo; per-sample allocation not given. The samples date from day 63 after the first vaccine or placebo injection. Study conclusions and caveats: Greater spike-specific TCR breadth was seen in vaccine recipients than in placebo recipients. Reportedly, spike-specific CD8+ and CD4+ T cell responses achieved substantial breadth once vaccination had taken place.

Repertoires were generated with immunoSEQ multiplex PCR, while TCRdb's copy carries only in-frame clones and drops some. The sample has fewer than 500,000 clones, 90% seen once. Sequenced here: peripheral blood, sampled in a trial of Ad26.COV2.S vaccine versus placebo. The source is a person aged 18 to 65 who received the Ad26.COV2.S COVID-19 vaccine or a placebo. The chain has TRBV7-2 and TRBJ1-4; D uncertain. Here the CDR3 reads CASSLASGRSEKLFF. CDR3 bases: TGTGCCAGCAGCTTAGCGTCCGGAAGGAGTGAAAAACTGTTTTTT.